One sample yielded the 31 T cell receptor beta chains listed below, sequenced in a study of human T cells and chemical hapten exposure. A single record per CDR3 protein comes from TCRdb applying MiXCR to the RACE reads. Found here are 300,000 to 450,000 distinct CDR3 sequences, 5% to 6.5% of them singletons; the top ten hold 2.5% to 3%. As to time point: pre-sensitization, week 0. Treatment: therapeutic diphenylcyclopropenone sensitization with weekly scalp DPC. The sample was whole blood, taken in connection with sensitization to the hapten diphenylcyclopropenone (DPC). The receptors derive from a woman between 45 and 60 years old with alopecia areata. Some clones in this sample may be carry-over from other donors' samples.

In this sample, this clonotype turned up a few times. CDR3 DNA: TGTGCCAGTAGTATCGGAACAGGGTACGAGCAGTACTTC. This codes for CASSIGTGYEQYF. V gene TRBV19 combines with J gene TRBJ2-7, with a possible D match to TRBD1 (6 bases). There are 13 residues in the CDR3. Trimming removed 3 bases from V and 4 bases from J, with 10 bases in between. The germline gives CDR1 LNHDA, CDR2 SQIVND (reference sequence).

This rearrangement joins TRBV6-5 to TRBJ2-2; tentative D call: TRBD1 (6 bases). The CDR3 is made up of 14 amino acids. V was shortened by 2 bases and J by 6 bases, with 10 bases between the two germline ends. Germline V gene data show CDR1 as MNHEY and CDR2 as SVGAGI. CDR3 loop: CASSYRRTAGELFF. The CDR3 coding sequence is TGTGCCAGCAGTTACCGCCGGACAGCCGGGGAGCTGTTTTTT.

This clonotype occurred a few times. V usage is TRBV4-1 and J usage is TRBJ2-3; D possibly corresponds to TRBD2 (6 bases). Trimming removed 3 bases at V and 4 bases at J, with 14 bases between. The CDR3 covers 15 residues. Germline CDR1 MGHRA, CDR2 YSYEKL. Written as DNA, the CDR3 is TGCGCCAGCAGCCAGAAGGTGGCGGGACCAGATACGCAGTATTTT. Protein: CASSQKVAGPDTQYF.

This clonotype was counted between two and nine times. V and J are TRBV7-2 and TRBJ2-4; tentatively, D is TRBD2 (5 bases). Trimming shortened V by 5 bases and J by 4 bases, and 24 bases separated the two germline ends. Germline V gene sequence: CDR1 SGHTA, CDR2 FQGNSA. The CDR3 is made up of 18 amino acids. This chain's CDR3 is CASSPLWRSGPHKNIQYF. CDR3 DNA sequence: TGTGCCAGCAGCCCCTTGTGGAGGTCCGGGCCGCATAAAAACATTCAGTACTTC.

J is TRBJ1-1 and V is TRBV6-1; the D is unclear. Germline CDR1 reads MNHNS; CDR2 reads SASEGT. This CDR3 has 12 amino acids. Trimming shortened V by 2 bases and J by 4 bases, and 5 bases separated the two germline ends. CDR3: CASSELSTEAFF. CDR3 nucleotide sequence: TGTGCCAGCAGTGAATTGTCCACTGAAGCTTTCTTT.

This clonotype appeared a few times. The rearrangement uses TRBV5-1 and TRBJ1-5; a weak D match, TRBD1 (6 bases). V lost 4 bases, J lost 8 bases, and 16 bases lay in between. Germline V gene data show CDR1 as SGHRS and CDR2 as YFSETQ. The CDR3 is 14 residues long. CDR3 loop: CASSTTGGGEPQHF. The CDR3 DNA follows: TGCGCCAGCAGCACGACAGGCGGCGGTGAGCCCCAGCATTTT.

The table lists this clonotype with many counts. J is TRBJ2-3 and V is TRBV12-3 or TRBV12-4; D gene uncertain. V was pared by 10 bases and J by 0 bases, with 14 bases between. The length of the CDR3 is 14 residues. Here the CDR3 DNA reads TGTGCCATCGTTGAGGCTGACAGCACAGATACGCAGTATTTT. Amino acid sequence: CAIVEADSTDTQYF.

Ten or more counts support this clonotype. This rearrangement joins TRBV6-2 or TRBV6-3 to TRBJ2-4; no clear D gene. The CDR3 totals 12 residues. Trimming pared 2 bases from V and 2 bases from J, leaving 1 base between. From germline, CDR1 is MNHEY and CDR2 SVGEGT. For the CDR3, the DNA is TGTGCCAGCAGTTACACCAAAAACATTCAGTACTTC. Translating it yields CASSYTKNIQYF.

This clonotype has just a few counts. The V and J genes are TRBV5-1 and TRBJ2-1, with a tentative D call TRBD1 (5 bases). The germline V and J ends were trimmed by 5 bases and 8 bases, with 23 bases remaining between them. The germline gives CDR1 SGHRS, CDR2 YFSETQ. The CDR3 is made up of 16 amino acids. The CDR3 coding sequence is TGCGCCAGCAGTCCGCTGGGGCCAGGTGTAGAGGATGAGCAGTTCTTC. Translating it yields CASSPLGPGVEDEQFF.

This clonotype was detected many times. The chain is built from TRBV6-5 and TRBJ2-1; 9 nucleotides agree with TRBD2. Germline lookup yields CDR1 MNHEY and CDR2 SVGAGI. CDR3 length equals 14 residues. The V gene end was trimmed by 4 bases and the J gene end by 9 bases; junction bases not matched to a gene: 7. The CDR3 sequence: CASSSGLAGAEQFF. The CDR3 DNA sequence: TGTGCCAGCAGTTCGGGACTAGCAGGGGCTGAGCAGTTCTTC.

The V and J genes are TRBV2 and TRBJ2-7; D uncertain. Trimming took off 6 bases at V and 3 bases at J, with 9 bases between the two ends. The CDR3 extends over 12 amino acids. Per the germline V gene, CDR1 is SNHLY and CDR2 is FYNNEI. The CDR3 reads CASRDIGYEQYF. The CDR3 nucleotides read TGTGCCAGCAGAGACATCGGCTACGAGCAGTACTTC.

J is TRBJ2-1 and V is TRBV12-3 or TRBV12-4; 10 bases line up with TRBD1. The CDR3 extends over 16 amino acids. The V gene end was trimmed by 3 bases and the J gene end by 10 bases; junction bases not matched to a gene: 12. CDR3 residues: CASSFGGDRGFQEQFF. The CDR3 DNA reads as TGTGCCAGCAGTTTTGGGGGGGACAGGGGCTTCCAGGAGCAGTTCTTC.

This clonotype appeared many times. The chain is built from TRBV5-5 and TRBJ2-5; D possibly corresponds to TRBD2 (6 bases). Trimming took off 3 bases at V and 3 bases at J, with 9 bases between the two ends. Per germline, CDR1 SGHKS and CDR2 YYEKEE (reference sequence). The CDR3 length is 13 residues. This CDR3 reads CASSWGGEETQYF. CDR3 DNA sequence: TGTGCCAGCAGCTGGGGCGGGGAAGAGACCCAGTACTTC.

At least ten counts were recorded for this clonotype. This sequence joins TRBV5-1 and TRBJ2-5; D could derive from TRBD1 or TRBD2 (5 bases each). Trimming took off 6 bases at V and 4 bases at J, with 13 bases between the two ends. This CDR3 is 13 amino acids long. Germline V lookup: CDR1 SGHRS, CDR2 YFSETQ. The CDR3 DNA sequence: TGCGCCAGCACCCCGGGGCCGGGAGAGACCCAGTACTTC. Protein: CASTPGPGETQYF.

This clonotype turned up a few times. The chain couples TRBV6-1 to TRBJ2-6, with a tentative D call TRBD2 (5 bases). Germline values: CDR1 MNHNS, CDR2 SASEGT. The CDR3 runs to 14 residues. Trimming removed 7 bases from V and 0 bases from J, with 7 bases in between. CDR3 DNA sequence: TGTGCCAGCAACCGGGACTCTGGGGCCAACGTCCTGACTTTC. This encodes CASNRDSGANVLTF.

This clonotype was detected only a few times. The chain couples TRBV10-3 to TRBJ1-6; D is undetermined. Germline values: CDR1 ENHRY, CDR2 SYGVKD. With 11 bases removed from V and 7 bases from J, the gap between germline ends came to 15 bases. The CDR3 length is 13 residues. CDR3 loop: CASDDSVNSPLHF. The CDR3 DNA sequence: TGTGCCTCCGACGATTCGGTGAATTCACCCCTCCACTTT.

A few counts support this clonotype. The chain combines TRBV7-8 with TRBJ2-5; 8 bases agree with TRBD2. Germline CDR1 and CDR2: SGHVS and FQNEAQ. This CDR3 comprises 14 residues. V was clipped by 7 bases and J by 5 bases; unmatched bases: 9. CDR3 bases: TGTGCCAGCATCGGTAGCGGGGACCCGGAGACCCAGTACTTC. Protein: CASIGSGDPETQYF.

The chain employs TRBV28 and TRBJ2-2; D not certain. Germline-derived CDR1 and CDR2 are MDHEN and SYDVKM. Trimming left V 7 bases short and J 5 bases short, with 17 bases between. CDR3 length: 15 amino acids. The CDR3 region is CASIPIGLRTGELFF. For the CDR3, the DNA is TGTGCCAGCATTCCCATTGGGCTGCGAACCGGGGAGCTGTTTTTT.

This clonotype was seen a few times. This chain joins TRBV3-1 and TRBJ2-3; D remains ambiguous. The CDR3 runs to 13 residues. From germline, CDR1 is LGHDT and CDR2 YNNKEL (reference sequence). Deletions cut 5 bases from V and 9 bases from J, with 15 bases between. In nucleotides, the CDR3 is TGTGCCAGCAGCAACCAGGACCCCTTGACGCAGTATTTT. Residues: CASSNQDPLTQYF.

Ten or more counts support this clonotype. V and J are TRBV6-1 and TRBJ2-7, with D uncertain. Per germline, CDR1 MNHNS and CDR2 SASEGT. The CDR3 runs 12 residues. V was trimmed by 1 base and J by 12 bases, leaving 13 bases between them. The CDR3 spells CASSEDWAKGYF. CDR3 sequence (DNA): TGTGCCAGCAGTGAAGATTGGGCTAAGGGGTACTTC.

This chain joins TRBV20-1 and TRBJ1-1; TRBD1 matches 7 bases. Germline CDR1 is DFQATT and CDR2 is SNEGSKA (reference sequence). The CDR3 runs to 13 residues. V lost 5 bases, J lost 11 bases, and 14 bases stayed unmatched. As DNA, the CDR3 is TGCAGTGCTCGAACACCGGGAGGGGGCAAGGCTTTCTTT. Translation: CSARTPGGGKAFF.

In its sample, this clonotype was seen a few times. V gene TRBV15 combines with J gene TRBJ2-7; tentatively, D is TRBD1 or TRBD2 (6 bases each). This CDR3 is built from 14 residues. V lost 4 bases and J 5 bases, leaving 15 bases between the germline ends. Looked up from germline, CDR1 is LNHNV and CDR2 is YYDKDF (reference sequence). Here the CDR3 DNA reads TGTGCCACCAGCACGAGAGTGGGGGGCCACGAGCAGTACTTC. Its protein product is CATSTRVGGHEQYF.

This sequence joins TRBV7-9 and TRBJ1-5; maybe TRBD1 (6 bases). Trimming removed 1 base at V and 3 bases at J, with 13 bases between. Germline CDR1 SEHNR, CDR2 FQNEAQ (reference sequence). The CDR3 has 16 amino acids. CDR3 amino acids: CASSLVVQGHNQPQHF. The CDR3 bases are TGTGCCAGCAGCTTAGTCGTCCAGGGGCACAATCAGCCCCAGCATTTT.

This clonotype was detected ten times or more. The chain combines TRBV12-3 or TRBV12-4 with TRBJ2-3, with TRBD2 as a possible D gene (6 bases). V lost 7 bases to trimming and J lost 9 bases, with 17 bases between them. The CDR3 covers 13 residues. CDR3 sequence reads: CASTFTSSDTQYF. CDR3 bases: TGTGCCAGCACCTTCACGTCTAGCGACACGCAGTATTTT.

The V call is TRBV6-5, the J call TRBJ1-2, with D hard to call. CDR3 size: 15 residues. The germline gives CDR1 MNHEY, CDR2 SVGAGI. Trimming removed 4 bases at V and 2 bases at J, with 14 bases between. The CDR3 region has the DNA TGTGCCAGCAGTTTCCGAAGAACACAAAACTATGGCTACACCTTC. Translation: CASSFRRTQNYGYTF.

The chain is built from TRBV11-2 and TRBJ1-3, with a weak D call TRBD1 (6 bases). V lost 5 bases and J lost 0, with 11 bases in between. The CDR3 has 15 residues. CDR1 and CDR2 (germline): SGHAT, FQNNGV. This chain's CDR3 is CASSRQAYSGNTIYF. CDR3 DNA sequence: TGTGCCAGCAGCCGACAGGCTTACTCTGGAAACACCATATATTTT.

V usage is TRBV6-1 and J usage is TRBJ1-4; 7 bases match TRBD1. Unmatched junction bases numbered 7, after V lost 8 bases and J lost 7 bases. This CDR3 has 13 residues. From germline, CDR1 is MNHNS and CDR2 SASEGT. CDR3 sequence: CASRQGGGEKLFF. The CDR3 nucleotides are TGTGCCAGCCGCCAGGGGGGCGGTGAAAAACTGTTTTTT.

This clonotype was detected only a few times. This sequence joins TRBV6-6 and TRBJ2-6; TRBD1 might be the D (5 bases). CDR3 length equals 17 residues. Germline CDR1 MNHNY, CDR2 SVGAGI (reference sequence). Trimming pared 4 bases from V and 0 bases from J, leaving 13 bases between. CDR3 nucleotide sequence: TGTGCCAGCAGTTCGCGGACAATAAACTCTGGGGCCAACGTCCTGACTTTC. This encodes CASSSRTINSGANVLTF.

The CDR3 DNA follows: TGTGCCAGCAGCTTCATGGGAAGCAATCAGCCCCAGCATTTT. This encodes CASSFMGSNQPQHF. This chain joins TRBV5-6 and TRBJ1-5; D ambiguous. The germline CDR1 and CDR2 sequences are SGHDT and YYEEEE. The V end lost 2 bases, the J end lost 1 base, and 7 bases lay between the germline ends. The CDR3 sequence is 14 residues long.

This clonotype was seen ten or more times. The V call is TRBV7-8, the J call TRBJ2-7; TRBD1 matches 9 bases. The CDR3 runs 15 residues. V lost 4 bases and J lost 7; bases outside the gene matches: 11. The germline CDR1 and CDR2 sequences are SGHVS and FQNEAQ. The CDR3 nucleotides are TGTGCCAGCAGCTCGAGACAGGGGGAGATGAGGGAGCAGTACTTC. This encodes CASSSRQGEMREQYF.

There are a few counts of this clonotype. The rearrangement links TRBV20-1 to TRBJ1-5, with 8 bases matching TRBD1. Germline assignment: CDR1 DFQATT and CDR2 SNEGSKA (reference sequence). The trim removed 3 bases at V and 0 bases at J, leaving 1 base unmatched. The CDR3 loop spans 14 amino acids. CDR3: CSARTGVSNQPQHF. CDR3 coding DNA: TGCAGTGCTAGGACAGGGGTTAGCAATCAGCCCCAGCATTTT.